The clone carrying this T cell receptor beta chain came up many times. Its antigen is currently unknown. The sample is drawn from a study of T cell repertoires in cytomegalovirus infection. General study results and limits: CMV-specific HLA-C-restricted TCR beta clonotypes dominated the ex vivo response.

One entry per CDR3 protein, called by TCRdb with MiXCR from the reads. This table holds nearly 550,000 distinct CDR3 sequences, 16% found once. The CDR3 spans 16 residues. CDR1 and CDR2 (germline): ENHRY, SYGVKD. Germline trimming cut 6 bases from V and 4 bases from J; bases unmatched to any gene: 9. J is TRBJ2-2 and V is TRBV10-3; the match to TRBD2 covers 9 bases. Sequencing input: CD8+ T cells from PBMCs. The receptor was derived from a human donor in good health (CMV status not recorded). Some clones in this sample may be carry-over from other donors' samples. CDR3 amino acids: CAISPPASGTTGELFF. For the CDR3, the DNA is TGTGCCATCAGCCCTCCGGCTAGCGGGACCACCGGGGAGCTGTTTTTT.